The 2 T cell receptor beta chains given below trace back to one sample, sequenced in a study of cytomegalovirus exposure and HLA in healthy donors. PCR employed 60 Vbeta and 13 Jbeta primers. Some clones are missing from TCRdb's copy, which holds only in-frame ones; the method was immunoSEQ multiplex PCR. The table has about 31,000 clones, approximately 67% seen once. The sequenced material came from PBMCs. The receptors originated from a man aged 35 to 55 in good health and CMV-seropositive.

This clone was counted between two and nine times. The CDR3 DNA reads as TGTGCCAGCATCCCAAGCGGGACCGGGGAGCTGTTTTTT. Amino acids: CASIPSGTGELFF. The chain uses TRBV6-6 and TRBJ2-2, with a possible D match to TRBD2 (6 bases). Looked up from germline, CDR1 is MNHNY and CDR2 is SVGAGI (reference sequence). The V gene lost 7 bases and the J gene lost 5 bases, with 11 bases spanning the gap. The CDR3 sequence is 13 residues long.

V is TRBV11-3 and J is TRBJ2-5; D call uncertain. The V gene lost 5 bases and the J gene lost 5 bases, with 12 bases spanning the gap. CDR3 length: 13 residues. From germline, CDR1 is SGHNT and CDR2 YENEEA. The chain's CDR3 is CASSLLAGETQYF. DNA of the CDR3: TGTGCCAGCAGCCTCTTAGCCGGGGAGACCCAGTACTTC. Full variable domain (outside the CDR3, taken from reference TRBV11-3 and TRBJ2-5): EAGVVQSPRYKIIEKKQPVAFWCNPISGHNTLYWYLQNLGQGPELLIRYENEEAVDDSQLPKDRFSAERLKGVDSTLKIQPAELGDSAVYLCASSLLAGETQYFGPGTRLLVL.